The 14 T cell receptor beta chains given below trace back to one sample, sequenced in a study of shared clonotypes between healthy human individuals. The naive CD8 fraction comprised CD45RO-negative cells positively selected for CCR7 and excluded terminally differentiated effector memory CD45RA+ cells. The table came from immunoSEQ multiplex PCR; TCRdb's copy has only in-frame clones and leaves some out. In the table there are some 1,900,000 clones, roughly 94% of which are singletons. Input material: naive CD8+ T cells sorted from blood. The receptors originated from a man aged 18-30 years in good health.

In DNA form, the CDR3 reads TGTGCCTGGAGTTTAGGCGGTGGAGGGATCCAAGAGACCCAGTACTTC. It specifies CAWSLGGGGIQETQYF. J is TRBJ2-5 and V is TRBV30; D is perhaps TRBD2 (6 bases). Germline V gene lookup returns CDR1 GTSNPN and CDR2 SVGIG (reference sequence). The V gene lost 2 bases and the J gene lost 1 base, with 17 bases spanning the gap. CDR3 length equals 16 residues.

The chain recombines TRBV25-1 with TRBJ2-7; D remains ambiguous. V lost 3 bases, J lost 0 bases, and 9 bases lay in between. From germline, CDR1 is MGHDK and CDR2 SYGVNS. The CDR3 loop spans 14 amino acids. The CDR3 sequence: CASSDQGLSYEQYF. The DNA for the CDR3 is TGTGCCAGCAGTGATCAAGGGCTCTCCTACGAGCAGTACTTC.

This rearrangement joins TRBV4-2 to TRBJ2-2; 7 bases map to TRBD2. The V gene's germline CDR1 is LGHNA and CDR2 YNFKEQ. The trim removed 4 bases at V and 1 base at J, leaving 12 bases unmatched. The CDR3 totals 18 residues. The CDR3 coding sequence is TGTGCCAGCAGCCCCGAACCCGGCGAGCGGGAGAACACCGGGGAGCTGTTTTTT. This encodes CASSPEPGERENTGELFF.

On this clone itself: Other nucleotide sequences in the sample specify the same CDR3. The chain has TRBV10-1 and TRBJ2-2; D not resolved. Germline assignment: CDR1 WNHNN and CDR2 SYGVQD (reference sequence). V gave up 0 bases and J gave up 7 bases, with 6 bases separating them. The CDR3 is 13 residues long. The CDR3 nucleotides read TGCGCCAGCAGTGAGTCGATAGGCGGGGAGCTGTTTTTT. Translated, it gives CASSESIGGELFF.

The V call is TRBV7-9, the J call TRBJ1-5; no definite D call. V gave up 1 base and J gave up 5 bases, with 6 bases separating them. CDR1 and CDR2 from the germline V gene are SEHNR and FQNEAQ (reference sequence). This CDR3 contains 13 residues. CDR3 in amino acids: CASSLGDYQPQHF. Written as DNA, the CDR3 is TGTGCCAGCAGCTTAGGAGATTATCAGCCCCAGCATTTT. The full variable domain, in which reference TRBV7-9 and TRBJ1-5 provide the parts outside the CDR3, is DTGVSQNPRHKITKRGQNVTFRCDPISEHNRLYWYRQTLGQGPEFLTYFQNEAQLEKSRLLSDRFSAERPKGSFSTLEIQRTEQGDSAMYLCASSLGDYQPQHFGDGTRLSIL.

The chain has TRBV27 and TRBJ2-2; 15 bases are shared with TRBD2. The CDR3 is 18 residues long. Per the germline V gene, CDR1 is MNHEY and CDR2 is SMNVEV (reference sequence). The V segment lost 5 bases and the J segment 3 bases; nucleotides outside the gene matches: 7. CDR3 loop: CASSPRTSGRGDTGELFF. The CDR3 DNA is TGTGCCAGCAGTCCTCGGACTAGCGGGAGGGGAGACACCGGGGAGCTGTTTTTT.

The chain employs TRBV6-5 and TRBJ1-2, with TRBD1 identical over 8 bases. The germline V gene has CDR1 MNHEY and CDR2 SVGAGI. There are 15 residues in the CDR3. J was trimmed by 7 bases and V by 5 bases; bases with no gene match: 12. The CDR3, as DNA: TGTGCCAGCAGTGCAGGGGGCGAGGATTTTAGTGGCTACACCTTC. Its protein is CASSAGGEDFSGYTF.

The rearrangement joins TRBV11-3 to TRBJ2-3, with D unresolved. Trimming took off 3 bases at V and 6 bases at J, with 10 bases between the two ends. The CDR3 extends over 13 amino acids. CDR1 and CDR2 from the germline V gene are SGHNT and YENEEA. CDR3 nucleotide sequence: TGTGCCAGCAGCTTGACGGTCGTGGATACGCAGTATTTT. It codes for CASSLTVVDTQYF.

CDR3 in DNA: TGTGCCAGCAGCAAAGGAAAGCTAGCGGGGGGGCTGGAGGAAGACTACGAGCAGTACTTC. Translation: CASSKGKLAGGLEEDYEQYF. This chain links TRBV21-1 with TRBJ2-7; the D segment call TRBD2 is taken from the table without a DNA check. TRBV21-1 is a pseudogene locus. The CDR3 runs to 20 residues.

V gene TRBV7-9 combines with J gene TRBJ2-7; TRBD2 agrees at 7 bases. Trimming at V came to 11 bases and at J to 0 bases, leaving 7 bases not matched to a gene. Germline V lookup: CDR1 SEHNR, CDR2 FQNEAQ (reference sequence). The CDR3 covers 13 residues. The CDR3 here is CAGEKRDSYEQYF. The DNA of the CDR3 is TGTGCCGGGGAGAAGCGGGACTCCTACGAGCAGTACTTC.

The V gene is TRBV30, the J gene TRBJ1-2; 10 bases are shared with TRBD1. The V segment lost 2 bases and the J segment 4 bases; nucleotides outside the gene matches: 16. Looked up from germline, CDR1 is GTSNPN and CDR2 is SVGIG (reference sequence). The CDR3 has 18 residues. For the CDR3, the DNA is TGTGCCTGGAGTCCCTTCCCCTTGACAGGGGGCAATTTCTATGGCTACACCTTC. This translates into CAWSPFPLTGGNFYGYTF.

Concerning this clone: The same CDR3 arises from other DNA sequences in this sample as well. The chain links TRBV5-1 to TRBJ2-2; 7 bases line up with TRBD1. This CDR3 is 14 amino acids long. Germline assignment: CDR1 SGHRS and CDR2 YFSETQ. V trimming: 0 bases; J trimming: 7 bases; junction bases outside the gene matches: 3. DNA of the CDR3: TGCGCCAGCAGCTTGGGTCAGGGGGTCGGGGAGCTGTTTTTT. Amino acid sequence: CASSLGQGVGELFF. The variable domain in full, with the rest retrieved from reference TRBV5-1 and TRBJ2-2, is KAGVTQTPRYLIKTRGQQVTLSCSPISGHRSVSWYQQTPGQGLQFLFEYFSETQRNKGNFPGRFSGRQFSNSRSEMNVSTLELGDSALYLCASSLGQGVGELFFGEGSRLTVL.

The chain has TRBV27 and TRBJ2-3; TRBD2 is a possible D gene (6 bases). Trimming shortened V by 5 bases and J by 0 bases, and 21 bases separated the two germline ends. Germline values: CDR1 MNHEY, CDR2 SMNVEV (reference sequence). The CDR3 consists of 18 residues. In DNA, the CDR3 is TGTGCCAGCAGTCCTCTTCTAGCGAGCGGTCCCAGCACAGATACGCAGTATTTT. Translated, it gives CASSPLLASGPSTDTQYF.

Note on this clone: In the same sample, other DNA sequences code for this CDR3. CDR3: CASSLSGSYNEQFF. As DNA, the CDR3 is TGTGCCAGCAGCTTGAGTGGATCCTACAATGAGCAGTTCTTC. The chain employs TRBV5-4 and TRBJ2-1; D gene uncertain. With 1 base removed from V and 1 base from J, the gap between germline ends came to 6 bases. The CDR3 sequence is 14 residues long. CDR1 and CDR2 from the germline V gene are SGHNT and YYREEE (reference sequence). The full variable domain, its missing parts supplied by reference TRBV5-4 and TRBJ2-1, is ETGVTQSPTHLIKTRGQQVTLRCSSQSGHNTVSWYQQALGQGPQFIFQYYREEENGRGNFPPRFSGLQFPNYSSELNVNALELDDSALYLCASSLSGSYNEQFFGPGTRLTVL.